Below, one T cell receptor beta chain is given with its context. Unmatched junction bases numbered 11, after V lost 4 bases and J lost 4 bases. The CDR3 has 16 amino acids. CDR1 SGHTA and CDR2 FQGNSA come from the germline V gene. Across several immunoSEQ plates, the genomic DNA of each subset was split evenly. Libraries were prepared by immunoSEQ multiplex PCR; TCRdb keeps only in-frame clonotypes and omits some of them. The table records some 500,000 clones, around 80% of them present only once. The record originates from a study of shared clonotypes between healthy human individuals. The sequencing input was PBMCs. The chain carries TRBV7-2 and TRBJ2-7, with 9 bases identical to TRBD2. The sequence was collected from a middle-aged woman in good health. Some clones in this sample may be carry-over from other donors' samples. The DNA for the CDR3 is TGTGCCAGCAGCTCCACCTCCGGGGCGGGAGGGTACGAGCAGTACTTC. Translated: CASSSTSGAGGYEQYF.